This T cell receptor beta chain was obtained from a study of stem cell transplantation in POMP-related autoinflammatory disease. With regard to this clone: The antigen remains unidentified.

Per the germline V gene, CDR1 is SGHRS and CDR2 is YFSETQ. The V segment lost 0 bases and the J segment 3 bases; nucleotides outside the gene matches: 5. CDR3 length equals 15 residues. The table came from immunoSEQ multiplex PCR; TCRdb's copy has only in-frame clones and leaves some out. This table has about 1,300 clones, about 80% appearing once. Whole-study results and caveats: Across all analyzed T-cell subsets, patients with PRAID tended toward reduced diversity and increased clonality.

Sequenced sample: CD8+ T cells from PBMCs. V gene TRBV5-1 combines with J gene TRBJ2-7; TRBD1 aligns across 8 bases. The receptor was derived from a human donor in good health. DNA of the CDR3: TGCGCCAGCAGCTTGGATACAGGGGGTCGCTACGAGCAGTACTTC. It encodes CASSLDTGGRYEQYF.